This T cell receptor beta chain appears in the sequencing data of a study of T cell changes during pregnancy in multiple sclerosis (dated by TCRdb to about 2019). Turning to the overall study: The study looked at changes in the T cell repertoire across pregnancy in women with multiple sclerosis.

Receptors were amplified or captured by the immunoSEQ multiplex PCR assay. What TCRdb holds here is the immuneACCESS table cut down to in-frame rearrangements. Part of the clones is not present; checked against another copy, under half of the missing clones reflect an unresolved V gene, and the others are unexplained. The sample data list 45,000 to 55,000 clones, and roughly 94% of these were observed just once. The ten largest clones represent 5.5% of the sample. As regards this clone: It has no known antigen specificity. The record has no base qualities; no much larger clone is one base away.

Based on the germline V gene, the CDR1 and CDR2 sequences are SGHVS and FNYEAQ. From the cysteine through the phenylalanine, the CDR3 covers 13 amino acids. The read is trimmed to its CDR3 DNA, 39 bases read in frame from base 1. Trimming costs V 5 bases and J 5 bases, and their ends lie 13 bases apart. The sample consisted of CD8+ T cells from peripheral blood mononuclear cells, taken before pregnancy. In this chain, TRBV7-6 is recombined with TRBJ2-7; no D segment can be confidently identified. The TCR comes from a female donor with multiple sclerosis, enrolled in a pregnancy study. The DNA sequence follows: TGTGCCAGCAGCACCAGGCGTTTGGACGAGCAGTACTTC. Translated, this gives CASSTRRLDEQYF. Where the CDR3 stops, the reference TRBV7-6 and TRBJ2-7 genes take over; the full variable domain is GAGVSQSPRYKVTKRGQDVALRCDPISGHVSLYWYRQALGQGPEFLTYFNYEAQQDKSGLPNDRFSAERPEGSISTLTIQRTEQRDSAMYRCASSTRRLDEQYFGPGTRLTVT.